Listed below are T cell receptor beta chains from one sample, sequenced in a study of CD8+ T cells in alopecia areata. Clones were read by immunoSEQ multiplex PCR, and TCRdb kept only the in-frame ones, dropping some. The sample lists 130,000 to 150,000 clones; around 87% were seen once. The sequenced sample was CD8+ T cells sorted from blood, obtained at week 0. All receptors come from a human donor with alopecia areata. CDR3s include the opening cysteine and the closing phenylalanine or tryptophan. Fields, in order: V gene, D gene, clone size, J gene, CDR3 DNA, CDR3 protein. D genes are given only for firm matches. Clone sizes are given selectively: once, few, many, or a class where the clone is expanded.

>TRBV25-1|.|few|TRBJ2-7
TGTGCCAGCAGTATCACGGGCAGCTACGAGCAGTACTTC
CASSITGSYEQYF
>TRBV15|.|.|TRBJ2-3
TGTGCCACCAGCAGAGGAACAGATACGCAGTATTTT
CATSRGTDTQYF
>TRBV9|.|few|TRBJ2-7
TGTGCCAGCAGCGTAAGGTTGGGGACCTACGAGCAGTACTTC
CASSVRLGTYEQYF
>TRBV10-3|.|.|TRBJ2-5
TGTGCCATCAGTGAGTCTTGGGCCCTCGTTAACCAAGAGACCCAGTACTTC
CAISESWALVNQETQYF
>TRBV19|TRBD1|.|TRBJ1-1
TGTGCCAGTAGCAGACAGGGGATGAACACTGAAGCTTTCTTT
CASSRQGMNTEAFF
>TRBV10-2|.|.|TRBJ2-3
TGCGCCAGCAGTGAAACAGGGCGATCGGATACGCAGTATTTT
CASSETGRSDTQYF
>TRBV27|.|.|TRBJ2-7
TGTGCCAGCAGCCCCCGGGGGATCACCTACGAGCAGTACTTC
CASSPRGITYEQYF
>TRBV11-2|.|.|TRBJ1-1
TGTGCCAGCAGCTTAAATCCGGGAGGGAACACTGAAGCTTTCTTT
CASSLNPGGNTEAFF
>TRBV7-9|.|.|TRBJ2-7
TGTGCCAGCAGCTTAGTAACAGAGTCAGGTAGCTCCTACGAGCAGTACTTC
CASSLVTESGSSYEQYF
>TRBV6-6|.|.|TRBJ2-7
TGTGCCAGCAGTTACGACGTCAGGGAGCAGTACTTC
CASSYDVREQYF
>TRBV7-8|TRBD1|.|TRBJ2-1
TGTGCCAGCAGTCCCGGGACAGGGTCTTTTGTCAATGAGCAGTTCTTC
CASSPGTGSFVNEQFF
>TRBV6-5|.|.|TRBJ2-3
TGTGCCAGCAGTCCGAACCCAGGGATCACAGATACGCAGTATTTT
CASSPNPGITDTQYF
>TRBV19|.|.|TRBJ2-7
TGTGCCAGTAGTTTTGGCAGGTCGGGCAACCACCAATCGCGCCCCTACGAGCAGTACTTC
CASSFGRSGNHQSRPYEQYF
>TRBV5-4|TRBD1|once|TRBJ2-7
TGTGCCAGCAGCTTGCCGGGACAGGAAGACGAGCAGTACTTC
CASSLPGQEDEQYF
>TRBV5-4|.|.|TRBJ2-7
TGTGCCAGCAGCTTGGGAGAGGCTTACGAGCAGTACTTC
CASSLGEAYEQYF
>TRBV14|.|.|TRBJ1-5
TGTGCCAGCAGCCTTGGAGGGCAGCCCCAGCATTTT
CASSLGGQPQHF
>TRBV25-1|.|.|TRBJ1-2
TGTGCCACTCGTGGAGCTGGCTACACCTTC
CATRGAGYTF
>TRBV7-9|TRBD1|.|TRBJ2-7
TGTGCCAGCAGCTCCCCGGGACAGGGTCACTACGAGCAGTACTTC
CASSSPGQGHYEQYF
>TRBV27|TRBD2|.|TRBJ2-5
TGTGCCAGCAGTTTGTATAGCGGGACCCAAGAGACCCAGTACTTC
CASSLYSGTQETQYF
>TRBV5-4|.|.|TRBJ1-1
TGTGCCAGCAGCTTTGCAACTGAAGCTTTCTTT
CASSFATEAFF
>TRBV6-6|.|.|TRBJ2-3
TGTGCCAGCGGATGGACAGCTTCTAGCACAGATACGCAGTATTTT
CASGWTASSTDTQYF
>TRBV18|.|.|TRBJ2-3
TGTGCCAGCTCACCGCCGACTAGGCCAGATACGCAGTATTTT
CASSPPTRPDTQYF
>TRBV27|TRBD2|.|TRBJ2-1
TGTGCCAGCAGTTCTAGCCTAGCGGGTTCCTACAATGAGCAGTTCTTC
CASSSSLAGSYNEQFF
>TRBV29-1|TRBD2|once|TRBJ2-7
TGCAGCGTTGAGCAGGGACTAGCGGGAAACGAGCAGTACTTC
CSVEQGLAGNEQYF
>TRBV29-1|.|.|TRBJ2-7
TGCAGCGTTGAAGATCCCTACGAGCAGTACTTC
CSVEDPYEQYF
>TRBV5-5|.|.|TRBJ2-7
TGTGCCAGCAGCTTGACGAGCAACTCCTACGAGCAGTACTTC
CASSLTSNSYEQYF
>TRBV5-1|.|.|TRBJ2-1
TGCGCCAGCAGCTTGGCCCTCGGGGGAGAGAGGGAGAGGCAGTTCTTC
CASSLALGGERERQFF
>TRBV9|.|once|TRBJ2-3
TGTGCCAGCAGCGTAGGGGTCGCTAGCACAGATACGCAGTATTTT
CASSVGVASTDTQYF